Below, 8 T cell receptor beta chains from the same sample are listed, as sequenced in a study of T cells after yellow fever vaccination (dated by TCRdb to between 2018 and 2020). The library was built by means of 5' RACE. The data were produced on an Illumina HiSeq 2500. TCRdb redid the processing of the public reads, applying fastp at Q25 and MiXCR, and retained in-frame beta chains. Rows with a matching CDR3 protein are joined into one entry that keeps the most common DNA and genes. Recorded for this sample are some 500,000 distinct CDR3 sequences; approximately 13% of them occurred a single time. The ten largest clones add up to over 12% of the sample. The treatment or condition label, read with the paper, signifies: live attenuated yellow fever vaccine strain. The sample in question was PBMCs, obtained on the day of the yellow fever booster vaccination. These receptors were obtained from a man between 25 and 39 years old who received the YFV17D yellow fever vaccine.

The chain has TRBV7-2 and TRBJ2-4, with D hard to call. The CDR3 consists of 17 residues. V lost 4 bases and J 0 bases, leaving 16 bases between the germline ends. Germline V CDR1 and CDR2: SGHTA, FQGNSA. CDR3 sequence: CASSYRGSMGAKNIQYF. Here the CDR3 DNA reads TGTGCCAGCAGCTACAGAGGCTCGATGGGAGCCAAAAACATTCAGTACTTC.

Only a few counts were recorded for this clonotype. The rearrangement uses TRBV27 and TRBJ1-2; maybe TRBD1 (6 bases). CDR3 size: 14 residues. V was shortened by 3 bases and J by 1 base, with 9 bases between the two germline ends. Germline V lookup: CDR1 MNHEY, CDR2 SMNVEV (reference sequence). The CDR3 is CASSFTGSNYGYTF. DNA of the CDR3: TGTGCCAGCAGTTTTACAGGGAGTAACTATGGCTACACCTTC.

This clonotype was counted only a few times. This chain connects TRBV7-3 to TRBJ2-5; possible D gene TRBD2, 5 bases. V was cut by 5 bases and J by 5 bases, with 12 bases left in between. This CDR3 spans 13 amino acids. Per germline, CDR1 SGHTA and CDR2 FQGTGA. The CDR3 loop reads CASSLGKRETQYF. CDR3 nucleotide sequence: TGTGCCAGCAGCCTCGGGAAACGGGAGACCCAGTACTTC. Complete variable domain (other parts from reference TRBV7-3 and TRBJ2-5): GAGVSQTPSNKVTEKGKYVELRCDPISGHTALYWYRQSLGQGPEFLIYFQGTGAADDSGLPNDRFFAVRPEGSVSTLKIQRTERGDSAVYLCASSLGKRETQYFGPGTRLLVL.

The rearrangement links TRBV20-1 to TRBJ2-1; possible D gene TRBD1, 6 bases. Germline V gives CDR1 DFQATT, CDR2 SNEGSKA (reference sequence). This CDR3 comprises 15 residues. Trimming took off 4 bases at V and 2 bases at J, with 15 bases between the two ends. This chain's CDR3 is CSAIGGANPYNEQFF. DNA for the CDR3: TGCAGTGCTATTGGGGGCGCGAACCCCTACAATGAGCAGTTCTTC.

The genes are TRBV9 and TRBJ2-2, with 8 bases identical to TRBD2. CDR1 and CDR2 (germline): SGDLS, YYNGEE. The CDR3 loop spans 15 amino acids. Losses at the gene ends were 3 bases for V and 6 bases for J; bases not matched to a gene: 7. The CDR3 bases are TGTGCCAGCAGCGAGGGCGGGAGGTGGCCCGGGGAGCTGTTTTTT. Protein product: CASSEGGRWPGELFF.

The genes are TRBV20-1 and TRBJ2-2, with 10 positions matching TRBD2. The germline CDR1 and CDR2 sequences are DFQATT and SNEGSKA (reference sequence). With V trimmed by 1 base and J by 5 bases, 4 bases remained unmatched. This CDR3 region has 15 residues. CDR3 loop: CSARVALAGTGELFF. CDR3 bases: TGCAGTGCTAGAGTCGCACTAGCGGGGACCGGGGAGCTGTTTTTT.

This clonotype has more than one count but fewer than ten. This chain joins TRBV9 and TRBJ2-3, with 8 nucleotides matching TRBD1. CDR3 length equals 15 residues. The trim removed 3 bases at V and 2 bases at J, leaving 5 bases unmatched. Looked up from germline, CDR1 is SGDLS and CDR2 is YYNGEE. Written as DNA, the CDR3 is TGTGCCAGCAGCGGATCAGGGGGCTACACAGATACGCAGTATTTT. Encoded protein: CASSGSGGYTDTQYF.

In this sample, this clonotype turned up many times. This chain links TRBV18 with TRBJ2-1, with a weak D call TRBD2 (5 bases). Germline V gene data show CDR1 as KGHSH and CDR2 as LQKENI. Trimming took off 3 bases at V and 4 bases at J, with 7 bases between the two ends. The CDR3 is made up of 13 amino acids. The DNA for the CDR3 is TGTGCCAGCTCACCGGAGCGGTACAATGAGCAGTTCTTC. The encoded protein is CASSPERYNEQFF.